This T cell receptor beta chain was retrieved from a study of T cell repertoires in cytomegalovirus infection. Overall study context: Indications came from public TCR beta signatures; they pointed to CMV infection and to a matching HLA type.

The germline V gene encodes CDR1 LNHDA and CDR2 SQIVND (reference sequence). The CDR3 covers 16 residues. V was cut by 5 bases and J by 4 bases, with 21 bases left in between. This clonotype was recorded at least ten times. Its antigen is as yet unknown. MiXCR, applied by TCRdb to the reads, yields one record per CDR3 protein. The data show roughly 45,000 distinct CDR3 sequences, with 20% seen just once and about a fifth held by the top ten. Study results and caveats: Carriers of CMV plus the relevant HLA were identified by cumulative public TCR beta family frequency. HLA-C-restricted CMV clonotypes gave the most frequent clonotype in two of eight donors.

The origin of this receptor is a human donor in good health (CMV status not recorded). Some clones in this sample may be carry-over from other donors' samples. The chain combines TRBV19 with TRBJ2-7; D call uncertain. Material: PBMCs, sequenced either directly or after in vitro stimulation (not recorded which). CDR3 nucleotide sequence: TGTGCCAGTAGTCCAGCTGCGCTCGACCTCTCTTACGAGCAGTACTTC. This codes for CASSPAALDLSYEQYF.